A single sample gave rise to the 29 T cell receptor beta chains below, sequenced in a study of blood T cell repertoires in COVID-19. The assay was immunoSEQ multiplex PCR, and TCRdb's table has in-frame clones only and misses some. The sample shows roughly 280,000 clones, 88% of them seen only once. The material sequenced was PBMCs or T cells enriched from blood (not recorded which). The receptors were gathered from a woman aged 45-60 years who had recovered from COVID-19.

V and J are TRBV5-1 and TRBJ2-7; 7 bases agree with TRBD1. Germline CDR1 reads SGHRS; CDR2 reads YFSETQ. With 4 bases clipped from V and 0 bases from J, the junction kept 13 bases outside the gene matches. The CDR3 is made up of 17 amino acids. CDR3 protein: CASSRFPGQSSSYEQYF. In DNA, the CDR3 is TGCGCCAGCAGCCGTTTCCCGGGACAGTCAAGCTCCTACGAGCAGTACTTC.

In this sample, this clone turned up a few times. The CDR3 DNA is TGTGCCAGCTCACCGCCTCGACAGGGTACAGATACGCAGTATTTT. This gives the protein CASSPPRQGTDTQYF. The chain recombines TRBV18 with TRBJ2-3, with 7 positions matching TRBD1. Germline trimming cut 3 bases from V and 3 bases from J; bases unmatched to any gene: 6. This CDR3 is 15 amino acids long. The germline CDR1 and CDR2 sequences are KGHSH and LQKENI.

The chain couples TRBV19 to TRBJ2-5, with D possibly being TRBD2 (6 bases). The V and J ends lost 4 bases and 4 bases respectively, with 22 bases between them. Germline CDR1 reads LNHDA; CDR2 reads SQIVND (reference sequence). The CDR3 loop spans 17 amino acids. In nucleotides, the CDR3 is TGTGCCAGTAGTAAATCCACGGACGGGACTGGAATAGAGACCCAGTACTTC. It specifies CASSKSTDGTGIETQYF.

The gene calls are TRBV11-2 and TRBJ2-1; 7 bases agree with TRBD2. V trimming: 1 base; J trimming: 3 bases; junction bases outside the gene matches: 6. Germline V lookup: CDR1 SGHAT, CDR2 FQNNGV. This CDR3 comprises 16 residues. The CDR3, as DNA: TGTGCCAGCAGCTTAGTTGCGGGAGTGGACTACAATGAGCAGTTCTTC. Its translation is CASSLVAGVDYNEQFF.

The chain joins TRBV7-6 to TRBJ2-2; no clear D gene. CDR3 length: 16 residues. The V end was cut by 1 base, the J end by 1 base, with 10 bases between. Germline CDR1 and CDR2: SGHVS and FNYEAQ. In nucleotides, the CDR3 is TGTGCCAGCAGCTTAGGTCCCCGCGGGAACACCGGGGAGCTGTTTTTT. This translates into CASSLGPRGNTGELFF.

This clone was observed once. This chain joins TRBV29-1 and TRBJ2-7, with TRBD2 identical over 7 bases. This CDR3 is built from 14 residues. V was pared by 4 bases and J by 2 bases, with 8 bases of the junction left unmatched. Per germline, CDR1 SQVTM and CDR2 ANQGSEA. The CDR3: CSVAAGLPTYEQYF. For the CDR3, the DNA is TGCAGCGTTGCCGCGGGACTACCGACCTACGAGCAGTACTTC.

V gene TRBV6-2 or TRBV6-3 combines with J gene TRBJ1-5, with 7 bases fitting TRBD1. V shed 2 bases, J shed 6 bases, and the junction held 4 bases outside the gene matches. The CDR3 covers 14 residues. The germline CDR1 and CDR2 sequences are MNHEY and SVGEGT. The CDR3 coding sequence is TGTGCCAGCAGTTACGAACAGGGGCTTCAGCCCCAGCATTTT. Protein: CASSYEQGLQPQHF.

This chain links TRBV25-1 with TRBJ1-5, with 7 nucleotides matching TRBD1. J lost 3 bases, V lost 1 base, and 6 bases had no gene match. Per germline, CDR1 MGHDK and CDR2 SYGVNS. This CDR3 has 16 residues. CDR3 residues: CASSESPGQINQPQHF. The DNA for the CDR3 is TGTGCCAGCAGTGAATCCCCGGGACAGATCAATCAGCCCCAGCATTTT.

This sequence joins TRBV28 and TRBJ1-4; D may be TRBD1 (5 bases). The ends were cut back, 3 bases at V and 8 bases at J, with 16 bases in the middle. Germline V gives CDR1 MDHEN, CDR2 SYDVKM. The CDR3 covers 15 residues. The CDR3 region has the DNA TGTGCCAGCAGTTTTTACCCGGGGGTTGAGGAAAAACTGTTTTTT. This encodes CASSFYPGVEEKLFF.

The chain recombines TRBV9 with TRBJ1-3; 7 positions match TRBD1. The CDR3 has 15 residues. Germline values: CDR1 SGDLS, CDR2 YYNGEE. V shed 0 bases and J 2 bases; nucleotides not matched to a gene: 2. Written as DNA, the CDR3 is TGTGCCAGCAGCGTAGCCCAGGGGGCTGGAAACACCATATATTTT. It translates to CASSVAQGAGNTIYF.

The chain couples TRBV28 to TRBJ2-7; D might be TRBD2 (6 bases). The germline gives CDR1 MDHEN, CDR2 SYDVKM. Trimming shortened V by 1 base and J by 3 bases, and 10 bases separated the two germline ends. This CDR3 spans 14 amino acids. The CDR3 bases are TGTGCCAGCAGTTTATCCCTAGCGTACTACGAGCAGTACTTC. Protein: CASSLSLAYYEQYF.

The CDR3 region is CASSQDPAGYNEQFF. The CDR3 DNA reads TGTGCCAGCAGCCAAGATCCCGCGGGGTACAATGAGCAGTTCTTC. The chain is built from TRBV3-1 (or the pseudogene TRBV3-2) and TRBJ2-1; tentatively, D is TRBD2 (6 bases). V lost 0 bases and J lost 4, with 10 bases in between. This CDR3 is built from 15 residues. Germline V gene data show CDR1 as LGHDT and CDR2 as YNNKEL (reference sequence).

The chain employs TRBV19 and TRBJ2-1, with 9 bases lining up with TRBD2. The CDR3 extends over 18 amino acids. Trimming took 5 bases from V and 0 from J; bases not matched to a gene: 11. Germline V CDR1 and CDR2: LNHDA, SQIVND (reference sequence). The CDR3 nucleotides are TGTGCCAGTAGTGTGTTACTAGCGGGCGTGAGCTCCTACAATGAGCAGTTCTTC. It encodes CASSVLLAGVSSYNEQFF.

The CDR3 DNA follows: TGTGCCACCAGTGATGTACGAGGTAGTCGGTATGAGCAGTTCTTC. It codes for CATSDVRGSRYEQFF. The chain carries TRBV24-1 and TRBJ2-1; unclear D gene. V shed 3 bases and J shed 8 bases, with 16 bases lying between them. The germline V gene encodes CDR1 KGHDR and CDR2 SFDVKD. CDR3 length equals 15 residues.

The chain couples TRBV6-5 to TRBJ1-4; tentatively, D is TRBD1 (5 bases). The CDR3 covers 15 residues. V lost 2 bases and J lost 3, with 10 bases in between. Germline values: CDR1 MNHEY, CDR2 SVGAGI. The CDR3 bases are TGTGCCAGCAGTTACATCCAGGGCCCTAATGAAAAACTGTTTTTT. It translates to CASSYIQGPNEKLFF.

CDR3 DNA: TGTGCCAGTAGTATGTTAAGGGACAGGCCCATTCCCAATCAGCCCCAGCATTTT. This encodes CASSMLRDRPIPNQPQHF. This chain connects TRBV19 to TRBJ1-5, with TRBD1 matching over 8 bases. V was clipped by 3 bases and J by 3 bases; unmatched bases: 13. The germline V gene has CDR1 LNHDA and CDR2 SQIVND (reference sequence). This CDR3 comprises 18 residues.

J is TRBJ2-7 and V is TRBV28; 7 bases match TRBD2. Germline CDR1 reads MDHEN; CDR2 reads SYDVKM. V shed 5 bases, J shed 0 bases, and the junction held 7 bases outside the gene matches. CDR3 length: 15 residues. CDR3: CASSSGTVSSYEQYF. The CDR3 DNA sequence: TGTGCCAGCAGTAGCGGGACTGTTAGCTCCTACGAGCAGTACTTC.

V and J are TRBV5-1 and TRBJ2-4, with D maybe TRBD1 (7 bases). The CDR3 length is 14 residues. The V end was cut by 1 base, the J end by 9 bases, with 14 bases between. Germline assignment: CDR1 SGHRS and CDR2 YFSETQ. Here the CDR3 reads CASSLSGQGVIQYF. In nucleotides, the CDR3 is TGCGCCAGCAGCTTGAGCGGGCAGGGGGTCATTCAGTACTTC.

The gene calls are TRBV27 and TRBJ2-7; 8 bases are a match to TRBD1. The V gene's germline CDR1 is MNHEY and CDR2 SMNVEV (reference sequence). V shed 4 bases and J 5 bases; nucleotides not matched to a gene: 13. CDR3 length: 16 amino acids. The CDR3 DNA sequence: TGTGCCAGCAGTTCTCCCGGGCAGGGGGCATATCACGAGCAGTACTTC. Translating it yields CASSSPGQGAYHEQYF.

The chain couples TRBV11-2 to TRBJ1-2; perhaps TRBD1 as D (5 bases). Germline V lookup: CDR1 SGHAT, CDR2 FQNNGV. Between the trimmed V and J ends, which lost 2 bases and 10 bases, there was a span of 11 bases. This CDR3 region has 12 residues. The CDR3 loop is CASSLSGGDYTF. The CDR3 DNA sequence: TGTGCCAGCAGCTTATCGGGGGGTGACTACACCTTC.

This chain uses TRBV9 with TRBJ2-1, with 7 nucleotides matching TRBD2. Germline CDR1 reads SGDLS; CDR2 reads YYNGEE. J gave up 2 bases and V 2 bases, and 7 bases lay outside the gene matches. CDR3 size: 16 residues. CDR3 bases: TGTGCCAGCAGCGTTGGGGCTAGCGGAGCCTACAATGAGCAGTTCTTC. Its protein product is CASSVGASGAYNEQFF. The whole variable domain, remainder taken from reference TRBV9 and TRBJ2-1, is DSGVTQTPKHLITATGQRVTLRCSPRSGDLSVYWYQQSLDQGLQFLIQYYNGEERAKGNILERFSAQQFPDLHSELNLSSLELGDSALYFCASSVGASGAYNEQFFGPGTRLTVL.

The chain couples TRBV6-2 or TRBV6-3 to TRBJ2-7; 7 nucleotides match TRBD1. The CDR3 covers 13 residues. J gave up 2 bases and V 5 bases, and 3 bases lay outside the gene matches. The germline CDR1 and CDR2 sequences are MNHEY and SVGEGT. The DNA of the CDR3 is TGTGCCAGCAGTAAGACAGGGACCTACGAGCAGTACTTC. This gives the protein CASSKTGTYEQYF.

The chain recombines TRBV9 with TRBJ2-3, with D possibly TRBD2 on 5 matching bases. Per the germline V gene, CDR1 is SGDLS and CDR2 is YYNGEE. The CDR3 spans 14 residues. The V end lost 0 bases, the J end lost 4 bases, and 9 bases lay between the germline ends. The DNA of the CDR3 is TGTGCCAGCAGCGTAGGGGCACTAGCAGATACGCAGTATTTT. It encodes CASSVGALADTQYF.

The chain is built from TRBV28 and TRBJ1-5; TRBD1 matches 7 bases. The V and J ends lost 0 bases and 0 bases, in that order; junction bases with no gene match: 5. This CDR3 is 17 amino acids long. Germline values: CDR1 MDHEN, CDR2 SYDVKM. The DNA of the CDR3 is TGTGCCAGCAGTTTATGGCCAGGGACAGATAGCAATCAGCCCCAGCATTTT. This encodes CASSLWPGTDSNQPQHF.

V is TRBV20-1 and J is TRBJ1-1, with D uncertain. This CDR3 region has 11 residues. Germline V CDR1 and CDR2: DFQATT, SNEGSKA (reference sequence). V lost 0 bases to trimming and J lost 8 bases, with 7 bases between them. The CDR3, as DNA: TGCAGTGCTAGAGATCAGAAGGAAGCTTTCTTT. This translates into CSARDQKEAFF.

This CDR3 is CASSQTDSQSYEQYF. The DNA of the CDR3 is TGTGCCAGCAGCCAGACCGACAGCCAGTCCTACGAGCAGTACTTC. The chain uses TRBV4-2 and TRBJ2-7, with D perhaps TRBD1 (5 bases). Germline-derived CDR1 and CDR2 are LGHNA and YNFKEQ. This CDR3 contains 15 residues. The ends were cut back, 3 bases at V and 1 base at J, with 13 bases in the middle.

The chain is built from TRBV3-1 (or the pseudogene TRBV3-2) and TRBJ2-7; D remains ambiguous. Germline V CDR1 and CDR2: LGHDT, YNNKEL (reference sequence). The V and J ends lost 5 bases and 4 bases respectively, with 12 bases between them. CDR3 length: 13 amino acids. As DNA, the CDR3 is TGTGCCAGCAGCGAAGGGCCCGGGTACGAGCAGTACTTC. Translation gives CASSEGPGYEQYF.

The gene calls are TRBV10-3 and TRBJ1-2, with a weak D call TRBD1 (5 bases). V lost 0 bases and J 2 bases, leaving 13 bases between the germline ends. Looked up from germline, CDR1 is ENHRY and CDR2 is SYGVKD. The CDR3 is made up of 16 amino acids. This CDR3 is CAISESAYDSNYGYTF. The CDR3 bases are TGTGCCATCAGTGAGTCGGCCTATGACAGCAACTATGGCTACACCTTC.

V and J are TRBV6-5 and TRBJ2-2; TRBD1 agrees at 8 bases. J lost 0 bases, V lost 6 bases, and 3 bases had no gene match. Germline values: CDR1 MNHEY, CDR2 SVGAGI. There are 15 residues in the CDR3. For the CDR3, the DNA is TGTGCCAGCAGCCCGGGACAGGCGAACACCGGGGAGCTGTTTTTT. This translates into CASSPGQANTGELFF.